This T cell receptor (beta chain) was obtained from a study of graft-versus-host responses after intestinal transplantation. Points from the study as a whole: Association was observed between peak circulating GvH clone levels and early post-transplant HvG declines.

The V and J ends lost 1 base and 4 bases respectively, with 14 bases between them. CDR3 length: 15 residues. Germline lookup yields CDR1 MGHDK and CDR2 SYGVNS. TCRdb's table, derived via immunoSEQ multiplex PCR, lists solely in-frame clones and lacks some. The sample includes 55,000 to 70,000 clones, under 95% of them seen just once. Comment on this clone: Its antigen is still unknown.

This receptor was identified in a human patient who received an intestinal transplant, so some T cells may come from the graft donor. Sequenced here: PBMCs, sampled less than 130 days after intestinal transplantation. The chain is built from TRBV25-1 and TRBJ2-7; D is perhaps TRBD1 (6 bases). CDR3 sequence reads: CASSEFRPGAYEQYF. CDR3 DNA: TGTGCCAGCAGTGAATTCAGGCCAGGGGCGTACGAGCAGTACTTC.